What follows is one T cell receptor (beta chain) and its context. The antigen is not known. The sample belongs to a study of T cell responses to AZD1222 COVID-19 vaccine. Study-level points and caveats: Distributed over spike, vaccine-associated CD4 TCRs predominated at 160-218 and 743-854. Reportedly, close to half of spike-specific TCRs are directed against unmutated variant regions. Donors were chiefly white British, with a greater number of females, and clonal diversity was perhaps underestimated.

Clones were sequenced by immunoSEQ multiplex PCR, and TCRdb holds only the in-frame ones, with some missing. The sample consists of 150,000 to 200,000 clones, 80% to 95% of them appearing once. This specimen was peripheral blood, taken 28 days after the second AZD1222 dose. The receptor's source is an adult who received the AZD1222 COVID-19 vaccine.

CDR3 sequence reads: CASSEGGGSDYGYTF. The CDR3 DNA reads as TGTGCCAGCAGTGAAGGAGGGGGCTCGGACTATGGCTACACCTTC. The chain couples TRBV25-1 to TRBJ1-2, with 7 positions matching TRBD1. V gave up 2 bases and J gave up 3 bases; unmatched junction bases: 6. From germline, CDR1 is MGHDK and CDR2 SYGVNS. This CDR3 contains 15 residues.